This entry lists 26 T cell receptor beta chains sequenced from one sample in a study of blood T cell repertoires in COVID-19 (dated by TCRdb to 2018 to 2021). Receptor amplification or capture employed the immunoSEQ multiplex PCR assay. In its TCRdb copy, this immuneACCESS table keeps in-frame sequences only and misses some clones. Where compared with another copy, unresolved V genes explain less than half of these, and the others have no known cause. The sample table holds around 200,000 clones, of which more than 80% were seen once. Clones ranked in the top ten supply less than 1.5% of the sample. Specimen: PBMCs or T cells enriched from blood (not recorded which). The receptors derive from a man aged 25-45 years who had recovered from COVID-19.

The chain combines TRBV30 with TRBJ1-5; D is perhaps TRBD1 (5 bases). The V gene lost 2 bases and the J gene lost 4 bases, with 6 bases spanning the gap. The CDR3 is 12 residues long. Germline V gene lookup returns CDR1 GTSNPN and CDR2 SVGIG (reference sequence). This CDR3 is CAWSTGNQPQHF. The CDR3 nucleotides are TGTGCCTGGAGTACAGGTAATCAGCCCCAGCATTTT.

The chain employs TRBV3-1 (or the pseudogene TRBV3-2) and TRBJ1-2; D not resolved. CDR1 LGHDT and CDR2 YNNKEL come from the germline V gene (reference sequence). The CDR3 spans 14 residues. Trimming removed 1 base at V and 8 bases at J, with 14 bases between. DNA for the CDR3: TGTGCCAGCAGCCAAGTTAGCGACGCGGGGGGCTACACCTTC. Its protein is CASSQVSDAGGYTF.

The CDR3 DNA reads TGTGCCAGCTCCCGAGATTCAGGCAGGGGGCATGAGGACTATGGCTACACCTTC. Its translation is CASSRDSGRGHEDYGYTF. V gene TRBV18 combines with J gene TRBJ1-2; TRBD1 agrees at 8 bases. This CDR3 is 18 amino acids long. Germline V CDR1 and CDR2: KGHSH, LQKENI. Trimming at V came to 6 bases and at J to 3 bases, leaving 18 bases not matched to a gene.

V usage is TRBV11-3 and J usage is TRBJ2-7, with 7 bases that match TRBD2. Germline V gene sequence: CDR1 SGHNT, CDR2 YENEEA. V gave up 1 base and J gave up 3 bases; unmatched junction bases: 3. CDR3 length equals 14 residues. CDR3 sequence reads: CASSLVASGYEQYF. The CDR3, as DNA: TGTGCCAGCAGCTTAGTCGCTAGCGGCTACGAGCAGTACTTC.

J is TRBJ2-3 and V is TRBV27; D call uncertain. The V gene's germline CDR1 is MNHEY and CDR2 SMNVEV (reference sequence). Trimming removed 5 bases from V and 5 bases from J, with 11 bases in between. The CDR3 consists of 13 residues. The CDR3 nucleotides read TGTGCCAGCAGTCGATACTCCGGAGATACGCAGTATTTT. Encoded protein: CASSRYSGDTQYF.

CDR3 nucleotide sequence: TGTGCCAGCAGCCTAGGGATTAGCGGGAGAAAGGACACCGGGGAGCTGTTTTTT. It codes for CASSLGISGRKDTGELFF. This chain connects TRBV28 to TRBJ2-2, with 9 bases aligning to TRBD2. Germline loops: CDR1 MDHEN, CDR2 SYDVKM. J lost 3 bases, V lost 6 bases, and 14 bases had no gene match. The CDR3 has 18 residues. The variable domain in full, with the rest retrieved from reference TRBV28 and TRBJ2-2, is DVKVTQSSRYLVKRTGEKVFLECVQDMDHENMFWYRQDPGLGLRLIYFSYDVKMKEKGDIPEGYSVSREKKERFSLILESASTNQTSMYLCASSLGISGRKDTGELFFGEGSRLTVL.

This clone was recorded once. This chain uses TRBV28 with TRBJ2-7, with 14 bases identical to TRBD2. Germline lookup yields CDR1 MDHEN and CDR2 SYDVKM. CDR3 length equals 18 residues. V trimming: 6 bases; J trimming: 0 bases; junction bases outside the gene matches: 10. CDR3 protein: CASSLFGTSGRSSYEQYF. In DNA, the CDR3 is TGTGCCAGCAGCCTATTTGGGACTAGCGGGAGAAGCTCCTACGAGCAGTACTTC.

This chain joins TRBV5-1 and TRBJ1-1; tentatively, D is TRBD1 (5 bases). Trimming removed 0 bases at V and 11 bases at J, with 11 bases between. Germline loops: CDR1 SGHRS, CDR2 YFSETQ. The CDR3 contains 12 residues. CDR3 DNA sequence: TGCGCCAGCAGCTTGGCCCGGGGGGAGGCTTTCTTT. Encoded protein: CASSLARGEAFF.

This sequence joins TRBV4-3 and TRBJ2-3, with D perhaps matching TRBD1 (6 bases). The CDR3 has 18 amino acids. The germline gives CDR1 LGHNA, CDR2 YSLEER. Trimming removed 4 bases from V and 3 bases from J, with 23 bases in between. The CDR3 region has the DNA TGCGCCAGCAGCCGGGGGCCGGCCGACAGGAAACTTACAGATACGCAGTATTTT. Translating it yields CASSRGPADRKLTDTQYF.

The chain couples TRBV5-1 to TRBJ1-1; 9 positions agree with TRBD1. The V and J ends lost 3 bases and 3 bases, in that order; junction bases with no gene match: 6. Germline V gene lookup returns CDR1 SGHRS and CDR2 YFSETQ. This CDR3 contains 15 residues. The CDR3 sequence is CASSSWDRADTEAFF. The CDR3 DNA sequence: TGCGCCAGCAGCTCGTGGGACAGGGCGGACACTGAAGCTTTCTTT.

J is TRBJ2-3 and V is TRBV4-1; 8 bases are a match to TRBD2. CDR1 and CDR2 from the germline V gene are MGHRA and YSYEKL. The CDR3 has 15 amino acids. V was pared by 3 bases and J by 0 bases, with 2 bases of the junction left unmatched. The CDR3 nucleotides read TGCGCCAGCAGCCAGGGACTAGTTAGCACAGATACGCAGTATTTT. Residues: CASSQGLVSTDTQYF.

The sample holds one count of this clone. The V and J genes are TRBV5-8 and TRBJ1-2; 8 nucleotides align to TRBD1. The CDR3 extends over 15 amino acids. The V and J ends lost 4 bases and 4 bases, in that order; junction bases with no gene match: 9. CDR1 and CDR2 from the germline V gene are SGHTS and YDEGEE. The CDR3 spells CASSRRTGPGYGYTF. CDR3 DNA sequence: TGTGCCAGCAGCCGAAGGACAGGGCCTGGCTATGGCTACACCTTC.

This chain links TRBV30 with TRBJ2-5, with 7 bases matching TRBD1. The CDR3 sequence is 13 residues long. Germline V gene sequence: CDR1 GTSNPN, CDR2 SVGIG (reference sequence). The V and J ends lost 4 bases and 1 base, in that order; junction bases with no gene match: 3. CDR3 sequence reads: CAWTGQVQETQYF. Written as DNA, the CDR3 is TGTGCCTGGACAGGACAGGTCCAAGAGACCCAGTACTTC.

V and J are TRBV4-1 and TRBJ2-1, with D perhaps matching TRBD2 (5 bases). The germline V and J ends were trimmed by 3 bases and 4 bases, with 19 bases remaining between them. Germline V gives CDR1 MGHRA, CDR2 YSYEKL. The CDR3 runs 17 residues. The CDR3 sequence: CASSQGALGIIYNEQFF. CDR3 in DNA: TGCGCCAGCAGCCAGGGAGCGTTGGGGATAATTTACAATGAGCAGTTCTTC.

This chain joins TRBV27 and TRBJ1-2, with D maybe TRBD1 (6 bases). The CDR3 has 13 amino acids. Germline lookup yields CDR1 MNHEY and CDR2 SMNVEV (reference sequence). Trimming pared 7 bases from V and 1 base from J, leaving 10 bases between. The CDR3 sequence: CASTSDSNYGYTF. CDR3 DNA sequence: TGTGCCAGCACCTCGGACAGTAACTATGGCTACACCTTC.

In this sample, this clone turned up a few times. The rearrangement joins TRBV27 to TRBJ1-5; 7 bases fit TRBD1. From germline, CDR1 is MNHEY and CDR2 SMNVEV (reference sequence). CDR3 length equals 16 residues. V lost 6 bases, J lost 2 bases, and 10 bases stayed unmatched. The CDR3 sequence is CASSRRDRDRNQPQHF. As DNA, the CDR3 is TGTGCCAGCAGCCGAAGAGACAGGGACCGCAATCAGCCCCAGCATTTT.

The rearrangement joins TRBV7-9 to TRBJ2-3; 11 bases match TRBD2. This CDR3 contains 16 residues. With V trimmed by 5 bases and J by 4 bases, 8 bases remained unmatched. Germline V gene data show CDR1 as SEHNR and CDR2 as FQNEAQ (reference sequence). CDR3 DNA: TGTGCCAGCAGCCCCCGGGATAGCGGGGGGGCAGATACGCAGTATTTT. Protein sequence: CASSPRDSGGADTQYF. Filled out from reference TRBV7-9 and TRBJ2-3, the complete variable domain reads DTGVSQNPRHKITKRGQNVTFRCDPISEHNRLYWYRQTLGQGPEFLTYFQNEAQLEKSRLLSDRFSAERPKGSFSTLEIQRTEQGDSAMYLCASSPRDSGGADTQYFGPGTRLTVL.

The CDR3 is CASSARTGFYNEQFF. The CDR3 DNA is TGTGCCAGCAGTGCCCGGACAGGATTTTACAATGAGCAGTTCTTC. The rearrangement joins TRBV25-1 to TRBJ2-1; 7 bases agree with TRBD1. The germline V gene has CDR1 MGHDK and CDR2 SYGVNS. J was trimmed by 4 bases and V by 4 bases; bases with no gene match: 7. CDR3 length equals 15 residues.

The chain couples TRBV4-3 to TRBJ2-5, with 12 bases lining up with TRBD2. Germline V gene sequence: CDR1 LGHNA, CDR2 YSLEER. The CDR3 length is 21 residues. V shed 0 bases and J 3 bases; nucleotides not matched to a gene: 17. The CDR3 sequence is CASSQEKLAGGRGAREETQYF. The DNA of the CDR3 is TGCGCCAGCAGCCAAGAAAAGCTAGCGGGAGGGCGTGGGGCGAGGGAAGAGACCCAGTACTTC.

V and J are TRBV7-2 and TRBJ1-2; no clear D gene. Trimming took 1 base from V and 0 from J, leaving 9 bases between them. This CDR3 is built from 15 residues. Germline-derived CDR1 and CDR2 are SGHTA and FQGNSA. The CDR3 region is CASSLEPTANYGYTF. In DNA form, the CDR3 reads TGTGCCAGCAGCTTAGAACCTACAGCTAACTATGGCTACACCTTC.

The V gene is TRBV27, the J gene TRBJ2-5; 14 bases are a match to TRBD2. Germline V gene data show CDR1 as MNHEY and CDR2 as SMNVEV (reference sequence). This CDR3 comprises 16 residues. V was clipped by 2 bases and J by 5 bases; unmatched bases: 4. This CDR3 is CASSLGTSGSKETQYF. The CDR3 DNA follows: TGTGCCAGCAGTTTAGGGACTAGCGGGAGTAAGGAGACCCAGTACTTC.

V is TRBV6-1 and J is TRBJ1-1; no definite D call. V was pared by 1 base and J by 8 bases, with 8 bases between. This CDR3 contains 12 residues. The germline V gene has CDR1 MNHNS and CDR2 SASEGT. CDR3 sequence: CASSEVTAEAFF. The CDR3 DNA reads as TGTGCCAGCAGTGAAGTAACAGCAGAAGCTTTCTTT.

This clone was recorded a few times. This chain connects TRBV2 to TRBJ1-1; 8 bases line up with TRBD1. There are 15 residues in the CDR3. In germline, CDR1 is SNHLY, CDR2 FYNNEI. Losses at the gene ends were 7 bases for V and 1 base for J; bases not matched to a gene: 8. The CDR3 nucleotides read TGTGCCAGCAACGACAGGGGAGTGTGGAACACTGAAGCTTTCTTT. Encoded protein: CASNDRGVWNTEAFF.

The chain recombines TRBV2 with TRBJ2-3; TRBD1 agrees at 10 bases. The junction had 5 bases not matched to a gene; V was cut back by 3 bases and J by 5 bases. The CDR3 spans 15 residues. Germline-derived CDR1 and CDR2 are SNHLY and FYNNEI. CDR3 region: CASSEDRGYEDTQYF. The CDR3 coding sequence is TGTGCCAGCAGTGAGGACAGGGGGTACGAAGATACGCAGTATTTT.

The genes are TRBV5-1 and TRBJ2-7; 7 nucleotides line up with TRBD2. The CDR3 has 15 amino acids. Germline V gene sequence: CDR1 SGHRS, CDR2 YFSETQ. Losses at the gene ends were 0 bases for V and 2 bases for J; bases not matched to a gene: 5. CDR3 amino acids: CASSLAWGGPYEQYF. As DNA, the CDR3 is TGCGCCAGCAGCTTGGCGTGGGGGGGACCCTACGAGCAGTACTTC.

The chain joins TRBV15 to TRBJ2-7; no clear D gene. Germline CDR1 is LNHNV and CDR2 is YYDKDF (reference sequence). This CDR3 is built from 13 residues. V gave up 5 bases and J gave up 3 bases, with 11 bases separating them. In nucleotides, the CDR3 is TGTGCCACCAGCTCTACACGGAGCTACGAGCAGTACTTC. Translated, it gives CATSSTRSYEQYF.